What follows is one T cell receptor beta chain and its context. The PCR employed 60 Vbeta primers together with 13 Jbeta primers. TCRdb keeps only in-frame clones here, not all; method: immunoSEQ multiplex PCR. This table has about 94,000 clones, roughly 78% appearing once. The V gene's germline CDR1 is SGHDT and CDR2 YYEEEE. J lost 1 base, V lost 4 bases, and 2 bases had no gene match. The CDR3 spans 14 residues. The source of the sample is a study of cytomegalovirus exposure and HLA in healthy donors. Healthy people donating bone marrow made up the donors. The receptor was derived from a woman aged 60-70 years in good health and CMV-seronegative. The sample consisted of PBMCs. This chain joins TRBV5-6 and TRBJ2-3; TRBD1 agrees at 8 bases. In DNA, the CDR3 is TGTGCCAGCAGCACGGGACAGGGCACAGATACGCAGTATTTT. Amino acid sequence: CASSTGQGTDTQYF.